This is a list of T cell receptor beta chains from one sample in a study of blood T cell repertoires in COVID-19. Assay used: immunoSEQ multiplex PCR; TCRdb lists only in-frame clones, some missing. The sample includes some 170,000 clones, roughly 90% of them seen just once. Sequencing was performed on peripheral blood. All receptors come from a man aged 55-75 years with active or convalescent COVID-19. The CDR3 runs from the conserved cysteine through the conserved F or W. Each record gives: clone size, D gene, V gene, J gene, CDR3 protein, CDR3 DNA. A D gene is named only where the DNA matches it firmly. The size entry is marked missing in some rows and otherwise reads once, few, many or a size class.

NA	NA	TRBV6-5	TRBJ1-4	CASSYSSRGDEKLFF	TGTGCCAGCAGTTACTCGAGCCGGGGGGATGAAAAACTGTTTTTT
NA	NA	TRBV7-2	TRBJ2-1	CASSLQGLSSYNEQFF	TGTGCCAGCAGCCTACAGGGTTTAAGCTCCTACAATGAGCAGTTCTTC
NA	TRBD1	TRBV18	TRBJ2-1	CASSPPQGNNEQFF	TGTGCCAGCTCGCCCCCACAGGGGAACAATGAGCAGTTCTTC
NA	NA	TRBV7-4	TRBJ2-2	CASSCQVITGELFF	TGTGCCAGCAGCTGTCAGGTTATCACCGGGGAGCTGTTTTTT
NA	NA	TRBV2	TRBJ2-7	CASRWAGAYEQYF	TGTGCCAGCAGGTGGGCAGGGGCCTACGAGCAGTACTTC
NA	NA	TRBV3-1/TRBV3-2	TRBJ2-5	CASRPAEGRETQYF	TGTGCCAGCAGACCGGCGGAGGGCCGTGAGACCCAGTACTTC
once	TRBD1	TRBV3-1/TRBV3-2	TRBJ2-1	CASSHTGTGGSYNEQFF	TGTGCCAGCAGCCACACCGGGACAGGGGGCTCCTACAATGAGCAGTTCTTC
NA	NA	TRBV7-9	TRBJ1-2	CASTNRGSPNYGYTF	TGTGCCAGCACCAATAGGGGCAGTCCTAACTATGGCTACACCTTC
NA	NA	TRBV6-5	TRBJ1-6	CASSYSNSADNSPLHF	TGTGCCAGCAGTTACTCGAATAGCGCCGATAATTCACCCCTCCACTTT
NA	NA	TRBV2	TRBJ1-2	CASYRRQEGGYTF	TGTGCCAGCTACAGAAGACAGGAAGGTGGCTACACCTTC
NA	TRBD1	TRBV10-3	TRBJ1-2	CAISGQGAYGYTF	TGTGCCATCAGTGGTCAGGGGGCGTATGGCTACACCTTC
NA	NA	TRBV4-2	TRBJ2-3	CASSQATTDTQYF	TGTGCCAGCAGCCAGGCAACCACAGATACGCAGTATTTT
NA	NA	TRBV5-4	TRBJ2-5	CASSLAGTQETQYF	TGTGCCAGCAGCTTGGCAGGAACACAAGAGACCCAGTACTTC
NA	TRBD2	TRBV10-1	TRBJ2-3	CASSESERGYTDTQYF	TGCGCCAGCAGTGAGTCGGAGCGGGGTTACACAGATACGCAGTATTTT
NA	NA	TRBV6-5	TRBJ2-7	CASSLVRGYEQYF	TGTGCCAGCAGTCTAGTTCGTGGCTACGAGCAGTACTTC
NA	NA	TRBV30	TRBJ1-6	CAKSGVSLDSPLHF	TGTGCCAAAAGCGGGGTATCTTTGGATTCACCCCTCCACTTT
few	NA	TRBV11-2	TRBJ2-5	CASSFSGRNNLGTQYF	TGTGCCAGCAGCTTCTCCGGCAGGAACAATCTTGGGACCCAGTACTTC
NA	NA	TRBV6-6	TRBJ1-3	CASSRMQGGSGNTIYF	TGTGCCAGCAGTCGAATGCAAGGGGGCTCTGGAAACACCATATATTTT
NA	NA	TRBV2	TRBJ1-5	CASSEAPGVTPQHF	TGTGCCAGCAGTGAAGCTCCGGGGGTTACGCCCCAGCATTTT
NA	NA	TRBV7-9	TRBJ2-7	CASSPLARSSGNEQYF	TGTGCCAGCAGCCCCCTGGCGAGGAGCTCTGGCAACGAGCAGTACTTC
NA	NA	TRBV2	TRBJ1-5	CASSVKGIQPQHF	TGTGCCAGCAGTGTAAAGGGGATTCAACCCCAGCATTTT
NA	TRBD1	TRBV5-6	TRBJ2-3	CASSLETGARTDTQYF	TGTGCCAGCAGCTTGGAGACAGGGGCACGCACAGATACGCAGTATTTT
NA	NA	TRBV12-3/TRBV12-4	TRBJ1-2	CASSSTGTYGYTF	TGTGCCAGCAGTTCGACAGGAACCTATGGCTACACCTTC
NA	TRBD1	TRBV5-6	TRBJ2-1	CASSRTGGNEQFF	TGTGCCAGCAGCCGGACAGGGGGCAATGAGCAGTTCTTC
once	NA	TRBV5-1	TRBJ2-3	CASSTLGHRTDTQYF	TGCGCCAGCAGCACCCTGGGACACCGCACAGATACGCAGTATTTT
NA	NA	TRBV6-5	TRBJ1-2	CASRSGVYGYTF	TGTGCCAGCAGGTCAGGCGTGTATGGCTACACCTTC
NA	NA	TRBV27	TRBJ1-5	CASSLAGARYSNQPQHF	TGTGCCAGCAGTTTAGCGGGGGCCCGGTATAGCAATCAGCCCCAGCATTTT
NA	NA	TRBV18	TRBJ1-6	CASSSGHTNSPLHF	TGTGCCAGCTCCTCAGGACACACTAATTCACCCCTCCACTTT
NA	TRBD2	TRBV6-1	TRBJ2-2	CASSERSGRGTGELFF	TGTGCCAGCAGTGAACGTAGCGGGAGGGGCACCGGGGAGCTGTTTTTT
NA	TRBD2	TRBV7-8	TRBJ2-1	CASSLRDAGGHNEQFF	TGTGCCAGCAGCTTACGTGACGCGGGAGGGCACAATGAGCAGTTCTTC
few	TRBD1	TRBV6-1	TRBJ1-6	CASSERDRENSPLHF	TGTGCCAGCAGTGAAAGGGACAGGGAAAATTCACCCCTCCACTTT
NA	TRBD2	TRBV4-2	TRBJ2-2	CASSQMGTSTANTGELFF	TGTGCCAGCAGCCAGATGGGGACTAGCACCGCGAACACCGGGGAGCTGTTTTTT
NA	NA	TRBV15	TRBJ1-2	CATSRDREGWYGYTF	TGTGCCACCAGCAGAGACAGGGAGGGGTGGTATGGCTACACCTTC
NA	TRBD2	TRBV4-2	TRBJ2-1	CASSQDLAGGLNEQFF	TGTGCCAGCAGCCAAGATCTAGCGGGGGGGCTGAATGAGCAGTTCTTC
NA	TRBD1	TRBV27	TRBJ2-3	CASSFSGGTGADTQYF	TGTGCCAGCAGTTTCTCGGGGGGGACAGGGGCCGATACGCAGTATTTT
NA	NA	TRBV6-6	TRBJ1-6	CASREGWNSPLHF	TGTGCCAGCAGGGAGGGTTGGAATTCACCCCTCCACTTT
NA	NA	TRBV4-2	TRBJ1-1	CASIPIGSGKGNTEAFF	TGTGCCAGCATACCTATAGGGTCAGGGAAGGGGAACACTGAAGCTTTCTTT
NA	NA	TRBV30	TRBJ1-3	CAWARGLNTIYF	TGTGCCTGGGCCAGGGGCTTAAACACCATATATTTT
once	NA	TRBV19	TRBJ1-1	CASRTQHWEDTEAFF	TGTGCCAGTCGGACCCAACACTGGGAGGACACTGAAGCTTTCTTT
NA	TRBD1	TRBV4-1	TRBJ2-3	CASSQGPRTDRADTQYF	TGCGCCAGCAGCCAAGGGCCCCGGACAGACAGGGCTGATACGCAGTATTTT
NA	TRBD1	TRBV19	TRBJ1-2	CASSTRTGGTDGYTF	TGTGCCAGTAGTACCCGGACAGGGGGCACCGATGGCTACACCTTC
NA	TRBD1	TRBV6-4	TRBJ1-2	CASSDSGTGSGYGYTF	TGTGCCAGCAGTGACTCGGGGACAGGGTCGGGGTATGGCTACACCTTC
NA	NA	TRBV1	TRBJ1-1	CTSLSPRRVSCEAFF	TGCACCAGCCTCTCTCCTAGACGGGTTTCATGTGAAGCTTTCTTT
few	NA	TRBV18	TRBJ1-5	CASSPLRDQPQHF	TGTGCCAGCTCACCACTGCGGGATCAGCCCCAGCATTTT
NA	TRBD1	TRBV14	TRBJ2-7	CASSQGGQGYEQYF	TGTGCCAGCAGCCAAGGGGGACAGGGCTACGAGCAGTACTTC
NA	TRBD1	TRBV2	TRBJ1-3	CASSGRTGANSGNTIYF	TGTGCCAGCAGTGGTCGGACAGGTGCTAACTCTGGAAACACCATATATTTT
NA	TRBD1	TRBV6-2/TRBV6-3	TRBJ1-6	CASSPGQVLSPLHF	TGTGCCAGCAGTCCGGGACAGGTTCTTTCACCCCTCCACTTT
NA	NA	TRBV15	TRBJ2-4	CATSNEAMNIQYF	TGTGCCACCAGCAACGAGGCAATGAACATTCAGTACTTC
NA	NA	TRBV5-1	TRBJ1-4	CASSLDGSTNEKLFF	TGCGCCAGCAGCCTAGACGGCTCAACTAATGAAAAACTGTTTTTT
NA	TRBD1	TRBV4-1	TRBJ2-4	CASSQDRGRLAKNIQYF	TGCGCCAGCAGCCAAGATAGGGGGCGGCTAGCCAAAAACATTCAGTACTTC
NA	NA	TRBV7-6	TRBJ1-3	CASSSVYSGNTIYF	TGTGCCAGCAGCTCCGTATACTCTGGAAACACCATATATTTT
NA	NA	TRBV19	TRBJ1-1	CATLQGRNTEAFF	TGTGCCACGCTCCAGGGGCGGAACACTGAAGCTTTCTTT
NA	NA	TRBV25-1	TRBJ2-1	CASKSADSYNEQFF	TGTGCCAGCAAAAGTGCAGATTCCTACAATGAGCAGTTCTTC
few	NA	TRBV25-1	TRBJ1-3	CASSEVRSSGNTIYF	TGTGCCAGCAGTGAAGTGAGGAGCTCTGGAAACACCATATATTTT
NA	TRBD1	TRBV7-6	TRBJ1-2	CASSTGTGGNYGYTF	TGTGCCAGCAGCACCGGGACAGGAGGAAACTATGGCTACACCTTC
once	NA	TRBV18	TRBJ2-3	CASSPRDNTDTQYF	TGTGCCAGCTCACCACGGGACAACACAGATACGCAGTATTTT
NA	TRBD2	TRBV6-5	TRBJ2-1	CASSGGTSGGEQFF	TGTGCCAGCAGCGGTGGGACTAGCGGGGGGGAGCAGTTCTTC
NA	NA	TRBV30	TRBJ1-2	CAWSPGYGYTF	TGTGCCTGGAGTCCGGGATATGGCTACACCTTC